This T cell receptor (beta chain) is from a study of T cell clonality in common variable immunodeficiency. Method: immunoSEQ multiplex PCR; TCRdb's copy keeps in-frame clones and lacks some. The data show about 55,000 clones, with none appearing a single time. Per germline, CDR1 SEHNR and CDR2 FQNEAQ (reference sequence). The CDR3 totals 13 residues. V was shortened by 0 bases and J by 9 bases, with 9 bases between the two germline ends. This clone showed up many times. Coverage ceases 3 residues before the CDR3 finishes, and the germline J gene fills in the end. Source material: peripheral blood mononuclear cells. The chain carries TRBV7-9 and TRBJ2-1; a possible D gene is TRBD1 (5 bases). This TCR derives from a person aged 18-70 years in good health. CDR3 region: CASSLALGVEQFF. CDR3 bases read: TGTGCCAGCAGCTTAGCGCTAGGGGTTGAG.